The rows below give T cell receptor beta chains drawn from one sample of a study of PD-1 blockade in classical Hodgkin lymphoma. TCRdb keeps only in-frame clones here, not all; method: immunoSEQ multiplex PCR. The repertoire holds about 19,000 clones, with about 88% as singletons. The specimen was peripheral blood mononuclear cells (PBMCs), collected at baseline. These receptors were obtained from a human donor with classical Hodgkin lymphoma. CDR3s include the opening cysteine and the closing phenylalanine or tryptophan. D genes are given only for firm matches. Clone size is stated in some rows and not others, as once, few, many or a class when expanded.

v_gene: TRBV6-1; j_gene: TRBJ2-1; abundance: -; d_gene: TRBD1; CDR3aa: CASSEWDRAARTSYNEQFF; CDR3nt: TGTGCCAGCAGTGAATGGGACAGGGCGGCCCGAACGTCCTACAATGAGCAGTTCTTC
v_gene: TRBV6-5; j_gene: TRBJ1-6; abundance: -; d_gene: -; CDR3aa: CASSPRSGRHSPLHF; CDR3nt: TGTGCCAGCAGTCCCAGGTCGGGAAGGCATTCACCCCTCCACTTT
v_gene: TRBV4-3; j_gene: TRBJ2-3; abundance: -; d_gene: -; CDR3aa: CASSHDSGGDLTDTQYF; CDR3nt: TGCGCCAGCAGCCACGATTCAGGGGGGGATCTCACAGATACGCAGTATTTT
v_gene: TRBV9; j_gene: TRBJ1-1; abundance: -; d_gene: -; CDR3aa: CASSVDPRRNTEAFF; CDR3nt: TGTGCCAGCAGCGTAGATCCCCGGCGGAACACTGAAGCTTTCTTT
v_gene: TRBV9; j_gene: TRBJ2-7; abundance: -; d_gene: -; CDR3aa: CASSVGSTSYEQYF; CDR3nt: TGTGCCAGCAGCGTAGGATCGACATCCTACGAGCAGTACTTC
v_gene: TRBV28; j_gene: TRBJ1-3; abundance: -; d_gene: -; CDR3aa: CASGVTGTGNTIYF; CDR3nt: TGTGCCAGCGGAGTTACAGGGACTGGAAACACCATATATTTT
v_gene: TRBV5-8; j_gene: TRBJ1-1; abundance: few; d_gene: TRBD1; CDR3aa: CASSPDRGEAFF; CDR3nt: TGTGCCAGCAGCCCCGACAGGGGTGAAGCTTTCTTT
v_gene: TRBV12-5; j_gene: TRBJ1-1; abundance: -; d_gene: -; CDR3aa: CASGLAPGQMITEAFF; CDR3nt: TGTGCTAGTGGTTTGGCCCCGGGCCAGATGATAACTGAAGCTTTCTTT
v_gene: TRBV27; j_gene: TRBJ2-1; abundance: -; d_gene: -; CDR3aa: CASRLGGLSSYNEQFF; CDR3nt: TGTGCCAGCAGGCTGGGGGGCTTGAGCTCCTACAATGAGCAGTTCTTC
v_gene: TRBV4-1; j_gene: TRBJ2-1; abundance: -; d_gene: -; CDR3aa: CASSQDRRVDYNEQFF; CDR3nt: TGCGCCAGCAGCCAAGATCGTAGGGTGGACTACAATGAGCAGTTCTTC
v_gene: TRBV19; j_gene: TRBJ1-2; abundance: -; d_gene: -; CDR3aa: CASSIRAATYGYTF; CDR3nt: TGTGCCAGTAGTATTAGGGCAGCGACCTATGGCTACACCTTC
v_gene: TRBV4-1; j_gene: TRBJ2-2; abundance: -; d_gene: TRBD1; CDR3aa: CASSPQGQGTNTGELFF; CDR3nt: TGCGCCAGCAGCCCTCAGGGACAGGGAACGAACACCGGGGAGCTGTTTTTT
v_gene: TRBV15; j_gene: TRBJ1-5; abundance: few; d_gene: -; CDR3aa: CATSRVSDRNQPQHF; CDR3nt: TGTGCCACCAGCAGAGTGTCAGACAGGAATCAGCCCCAGCATTTT
v_gene: TRBV7-2; j_gene: TRBJ2-3; abundance: -; d_gene: TRBD2; CDR3aa: CASSLVGTSGGNTDTQYF; CDR3nt: TGTGCCAGCAGCTTAGTAGGGACTAGCGGGGGGAACACAGATACGCAGTATTTT
v_gene: TRBV19; j_gene: TRBJ2-7; abundance: -; d_gene: -; CDR3aa: CASGSYEQYF; CDR3nt: TGTGCCAGTGGGTCCTACGAGCAGTACTTC
v_gene: TRBV7-8; j_gene: TRBJ2-7; abundance: -; d_gene: -; CDR3aa: CASGPSTGRSYEQYF; CDR3nt: TGTGCCAGCGGACCCTCAACAGGGAGGAGCTACGAGCAGTACTTC
v_gene: TRBV4-3; j_gene: TRBJ2-7; abundance: -; d_gene: -; CDR3aa: CASSQEVGTEFYEQYF; CDR3nt: TGCGCCAGCAGCCAAGAGGTCGGGACGGAGTTTTACGAGCAGTACTTC
v_gene: TRBV18; j_gene: TRBJ2-3; abundance: -; d_gene: TRBD1; CDR3aa: CASSPGTGRTDTQYF; CDR3nt: TGTGCCAGCTCACCCGGGACAGGGAGGACAGATACGCAGTATTTT
v_gene: TRBV4-3; j_gene: TRBJ1-1; abundance: once; d_gene: -; CDR3aa: CASSEGEWTITFF; CDR3nt: TGCGCCAGCAGCGAGGGGGAGTGGACAATAACTTTCTTT
v_gene: TRBV7-2; j_gene: TRBJ1-6; abundance: -; d_gene: -; CDR3aa: CASSLEGDGGPLHF; CDR3nt: TGTGCCAGCAGCTTAGAGGGGGACGGTGGGCCCCTCCACTTT
v_gene: TRBV23-1; j_gene: TRBJ2-4; abundance: once; d_gene: -; CDR3aa: CASSQGRAWGNF; CDR3nt: TGCGCCAGCAGTCAAGGTCGGGCCTGGGGGAACTTC
v_gene: TRBV5-4; j_gene: TRBJ2-1; abundance: -; d_gene: -; CDR3aa: CASSPHGPMDEQFF; CDR3nt: TGTGCCAGCAGCCCACACGGCCCGATGGATGAGCAGTTCTTC
v_gene: TRBV6-5; j_gene: TRBJ2-7; abundance: -; d_gene: TRBD2; CDR3aa: CASSYGSSGGTYEQYF; CDR3nt: TGTGCCAGCAGTTACGGGTCTAGCGGGGGTACCTACGAGCAGTACTTC
v_gene: TRBV2; j_gene: TRBJ1-6; abundance: -; d_gene: -; CDR3aa: CASSQGNSPLHF; CDR3nt: TGTGCCAGCAGTCAGGGTAATTCACCCCTCCACTTT
v_gene: TRBV6-1; j_gene: TRBJ1-6; abundance: -; d_gene: -; CDR3aa: CASASGTRYNSPLHF; CDR3nt: TGTGCCAGCGCGTCCGGGACACGGTATAATTCACCCCTCCACTTT
v_gene: TRBV11-2; j_gene: TRBJ2-7; abundance: -; d_gene: -; CDR3aa: CASSHSRFAGSPYEQYF; CDR3nt: TGTGCCAGCAGCCACAGCCGTTTCGCGGGGTCCCCCTACGAGCAGTACTTC
v_gene: TRBV4-1; j_gene: TRBJ1-3; abundance: -; d_gene: -; CDR3aa: CASSQVKGTGNTIYF; CDR3nt: TGCGCCAGCAGCCAAGTAAAAGGAACTGGAAACACCATATATTTT
v_gene: TRBV18; j_gene: TRBJ2-5; abundance: once; d_gene: TRBD1; CDR3aa: CASSLRTGEETQYF; CDR3nt: TGTGCCAGCTCACTCCGGACAGGGGAAGAGACCCAGTACTTC
v_gene: TRBV5-1; j_gene: TRBJ2-1; abundance: -; d_gene: TRBD1; CDR3aa: CASSLEGQGNDEQFF; CDR3nt: TGCGCCAGCAGCTTGGAGGGACAGGGGAATGATGAGCAGTTCTTC
v_gene: TRBV27; j_gene: TRBJ2-3; abundance: -; d_gene: TRBD2; CDR3aa: CASSVPGLAGGGGTQYF; CDR3nt: TGTGCCAGCAGTGTACCCGGCCTAGCGGGGGGAGGGGGTACGCAGTATTTT
v_gene: TRBV7-6; j_gene: TRBJ2-3; abundance: -; d_gene: TRBD1; CDR3aa: CASSLTGQGQGRTDTQYF; CDR3nt: TGTGCCAGCAGCTTAACGGGCCAAGGACAGGGACGCACAGATACGCAGTATTTT
v_gene: TRBV5-1; j_gene: TRBJ1-4; abundance: -; d_gene: TRBD1; CDR3aa: CASSIQGLTTNEKLFF; CDR3nt: TGCGCCAGCAGCATACAGGGGCTAACAACTAATGAAAAACTGTTTTTT
v_gene: TRBV28; j_gene: TRBJ1-4; abundance: few; d_gene: TRBD1; CDR3aa: CASTGGSRGEKLFF; CDR3nt: TGTGCCAGCACAGGAGGCAGCAGGGGGGAAAAACTGTTTTTT
v_gene: TRBV7-2; j_gene: TRBJ1-1; abundance: -; d_gene: -; CDR3aa: CASSLAGRVPEAFF; CDR3nt: TGTGCCAGCAGCTTAGCGGGCAGGGTCCCTGAAGCTTTCTTT
v_gene: TRBV25-1; j_gene: TRBJ2-7; abundance: -; d_gene: -; CDR3aa: CASSRGRTYEQYF; CDR3nt: TGTGCCAGCAGTCGAGGGAGAACCTACGAGCAGTACTTC
v_gene: TRBV7-3; j_gene: TRBJ1-1; abundance: -; d_gene: TRBD1; CDR3aa: CASSPSGTGDTEAFF; CDR3nt: TGTGCCAGCAGCCCATCCGGGACAGGGGACACTGAAGCTTTCTTT
v_gene: TRBV28; j_gene: TRBJ1-6; abundance: -; d_gene: -; CDR3aa: CASSPPHGAEYSPLHF; CDR3nt: TGTGCCAGCAGTCCTCCCCACGGGGCAGAATATTCACCCCTCCACTTT
v_gene: TRBV19; j_gene: TRBJ1-2; abundance: -; d_gene: -; CDR3aa: CASSIDSRYGYTF; CDR3nt: TGTGCCAGTAGTATAGACAGCCGCTATGGCTACACCTTC
v_gene: TRBV9; j_gene: TRBJ2-1; abundance: -; d_gene: TRBD2; CDR3aa: CASSRGSGDPRDNEQFF; CDR3nt: TGTGCCAGCAGCCGGGGTAGCGGGGACCCTCGGGACAATGAGCAGTTCTTC
v_gene: TRBV27; j_gene: TRBJ1-5; abundance: -; d_gene: -; CDR3aa: CASSLRAEATQHF; CDR3nt: TGTGCCAGCAGTCTTCGGGCAGAAGCGACCCAGCATTTT
v_gene: TRBV7-9; j_gene: TRBJ1-2; abundance: -; d_gene: -; CDR3aa: CASTNAGGANYGYTF; CDR3nt: TGTGCCAGCACCAACGCTGGGGGGGCTAACTATGGCTACACCTTC
v_gene: TRBV15; j_gene: TRBJ2-3; abundance: -; d_gene: TRBD2; CDR3aa: CATSFLAGSTDTQYF; CDR3nt: TGTGCCACCAGCTTCCTAGCGGGGAGCACAGATACGCAGTATTTT
v_gene: TRBV9; j_gene: TRBJ1-5; abundance: few; d_gene: -; CDR3aa: CASSVEGHSNQPQHF; CDR3nt: TGTGCCAGCAGCGTAGAGGGGCATAGCAATCAGCCCCAGCATTTT
v_gene: TRBV30; j_gene: TRBJ1-2; abundance: -; d_gene: -; CDR3aa: CAWNLDSGYGYTF; CDR3nt: TGTGCCTGGAATCTTGACAGTGGCTATGGCTACACCTTC